A single sample gave rise to the 21 T cell receptor beta chains below, sequenced in a study of blood T cell repertoires in COVID-19. Assay: immunoSEQ multiplex PCR; the TCRdb copy retains only in-frame clones and omits some. Of around 330,000 clones in the sample, 88% were seen once. The sample taken for sequencing was peripheral blood. The receptors were gathered from a woman in her forties or fifties with active or convalescent COVID-19.

The chain has TRBV5-4 and TRBJ2-7; 9 nucleotides agree with TRBD1. The CDR3 has 15 amino acids. CDR1 and CDR2 (germline): SGHNT, YYREEE (reference sequence). The ends lost 5 bases at V and 0 bases at J; junction bases unmatched: 6. The DNA of the CDR3 is TGTGCCAGCAGTTTAGGACAGGGGCTCTCCTACGAGCAGTACTTC. This encodes CASSLGQGLSYEQYF.

The V and J genes are TRBV7-3 and TRBJ2-7, with 12 positions matching TRBD2. The germline gives CDR1 SGHTA, CDR2 FQGTGA. Trimming took 5 bases from V and 1 from J; bases not matched to a gene: 3. The CDR3 is made up of 15 amino acids. DNA of the CDR3: TGTGCCAGCAGCCCTAGCGGGGGGGCATCCTACGAGCAGTACTTC. Translating it yields CASSPSGGASYEQYF.

The chain employs TRBV28 and TRBJ1-5, with 9 bases matching TRBD1. Losses at the gene ends were 6 bases for V and 3 bases for J; bases not matched to a gene: 6. There are 15 residues in the CDR3. The germline V gene encodes CDR1 MDHEN and CDR2 SYDVKM. CDR3 in amino acids: CASSLGQGYNQPQHF. The CDR3 DNA follows: TGTGCCAGCAGCCTGGGACAGGGTTACAATCAGCCCCAGCATTTT.

V gene TRBV5-6 combines with J gene TRBJ2-3; TRBD2 aligns across 12 bases. The germline CDR1 and CDR2 sequences are SGHDT and YYEEEE. V was clipped by 6 bases and J by 4 bases; unmatched bases: 6. CDR3 length equals 15 residues. CDR3 nucleotide sequence: TGTGCCAGCAATCCTAGCGGGGGGGCCCCAGATACGCAGTATTTT. The encoded protein is CASNPSGGAPDTQYF.

The CDR3 loop reads CASSYGQGVSNQPQHF. The CDR3 DNA sequence: TGTGCCAGCAGTTACGGGCAGGGTGTTAGCAATCAGCCCCAGCATTTT. The chain is built from TRBV6-6 and TRBJ1-5; D might be TRBD1 (5 bases). This CDR3 has 16 amino acids. Germline V CDR1 and CDR2: MNHNY, SVGAGI (reference sequence). The V and J ends lost 2 bases and 0 bases respectively, with 11 bases between them.

This clone was seen just once. The chain is built from TRBV5-1 and TRBJ2-7, with 9 nucleotides matching TRBD2. Germline V gives CDR1 SGHRS, CDR2 YFSETQ. Germline trimming cut 1 base from V and 5 bases from J; bases unmatched to any gene: 4. The length of the CDR3 is 14 residues. The CDR3 nucleotides read TGCGCCAGCAGCTTGAGAGCGGGGGGTGACGAGCAGTACTTC. This gives the protein CASSLRAGGDEQYF. The full variable domain, with the rest looked up from reference TRBV5-1 and TRBJ2-7, is KAGVTQTPRYLIKTRGQQVTLSCSPISGHRSVSWYQQTPGQGLQFLFEYFSETQRNKGNFPGRFSGRQFSNSRSEMNVSTLELGDSALYLCASSLRAGGDEQYFGPGTRLTVT.

The rearrangement joins TRBV5-1 to TRBJ1-2; 11 bases are a match to TRBD1. Per germline, CDR1 SGHRS and CDR2 YFSETQ. There are 16 residues in the CDR3. Trimming took 0 bases from V and 6 from J; bases not matched to a gene: 7. The CDR3 loop is CASSLAVGTGGNGYTF. DNA for the CDR3: TGCGCCAGCAGCTTGGCCGTAGGGACAGGGGGAAATGGCTACACCTTC.

The V gene is TRBV6-2 or TRBV6-3, the J gene TRBJ1-6; perhaps TRBD1 as D (6 bases). This CDR3 has 14 residues. Germline loops: CDR1 MNHEY, CDR2 SVGEGT. Trimming cost V 5 bases and J 5 bases, with 10 bases left between them. DNA for the CDR3: TGTGCCAGCAGTAATTACAGGGATAATTCACCCCTCCACTTT. Encoded protein: CASSNYRDNSPLHF.

This chain connects TRBV9 to TRBJ1-2; D uncertain. This CDR3 is built from 13 residues. The germline gives CDR1 SGDLS, CDR2 YYNGEE. V lost 3 bases and J 5 bases, leaving 11 bases between the germline ends. CDR3 bases: TGTGCCAGCAGCGGGGAGTATTTGTATGGCTACACCTTC. Its protein is CASSGEYLYGYTF.

The chain is built from TRBV6-2 or TRBV6-3 and TRBJ2-1, with 11 bases lining up with TRBD2. Per germline, CDR1 MNHEY and CDR2 SVGEGT. This CDR3 has 12 residues. V was clipped by 4 bases and J by 12 bases; unmatched bases: 2. The CDR3 DNA follows: TGTGCCAGCAGTTTTAGCGGGGGGGGGCAGTTCTTC. Translated, it gives CASSFSGGGQFF.

V is TRBV13 and J is TRBJ2-7, with D hard to call. The CDR3 totals 14 residues. CDR1 is PRHDT and CDR2 is FYEKMQ in the germline V gene (reference sequence). V lost 0 bases and J lost 2, with 8 bases in between. This CDR3 reads CASSLGGSAYEQYF. CDR3 nucleotide sequence: TGTGCCAGCAGCTTAGGTGGCAGCGCCTACGAGCAGTACTTC.

The chain carries TRBV11-3 and TRBJ2-7, with TRBD1 as a possible D gene (6 bases). V lost 5 bases to trimming and J lost 9 bases, with 20 bases between them. This CDR3 contains 14 residues. The germline V gene encodes CDR1 SGHNT and CDR2 YENEEA. The DNA of the CDR3 is TGTGCCAGCAGCCCCCCGGGACATCCTGGGAGGCAGTACTTC. Its protein is CASSPPGHPGRQYF. The full variable domain, in which reference TRBV11-3 and TRBJ2-7 provide the parts outside the CDR3, is EAGVVQSPRYKIIEKKQPVAFWCNPISGHNTLYWYLQNLGQGPELLIRYENEEAVDDSQLPKDRFSAERLKGVDSTLKIQPAELGDSAVYLCASSPPGHPGRQYFGPGTRLTVT.

The chain has TRBV6-5 and TRBJ2-1; 11 bases align to TRBD2. Unmatched junction bases numbered 9, after V lost 2 bases and J lost 9 bases. CDR1 MNHEY and CDR2 SVGAGI come from the germline V gene. The CDR3 loop spans 16 amino acids. The CDR3 is CASSYESSGRPGEQFF. CDR3 coding DNA: TGTGCCAGCAGTTACGAATCTAGCGGGAGGCCCGGTGAGCAGTTCTTC.

The genes are TRBV28 and TRBJ2-1, with 16 positions matching TRBD2. V was clipped by 7 bases and J by 8 bases; unmatched bases: 23. Looked up from germline, CDR1 is MDHEN and CDR2 is SYDVKM. CDR3 length: 21 residues. The CDR3 sequence: CASTNLAGTSGGGTTIHEQFF. The CDR3 nucleotides are TGTGCCAGCACCAACCTGGCCGGGACTAGCGGGGGGGGGACTACAATCCATGAGCAGTTCTTC.

In this sample, this clone turned up a few times. V is TRBV19 and J is TRBJ2-2; D might be TRBD1 (5 bases). The CDR3 covers 14 residues. The V end lost 9 bases, the J end lost 0 bases, and 11 bases lay between the germline ends. CDR1 is LNHDA, CDR2 SQIVND, per germline (reference sequence). The CDR3 region has the DNA TGTGCCAGCGAGACAGACGCGAACACCGGGGAGCTGTTTTTT. Amino acid sequence: CASETDANTGELFF.

V is TRBV28 and J is TRBJ1-2; D remains ambiguous. Per germline, CDR1 MDHEN and CDR2 SYDVKM. The CDR3 is 13 residues long. The ends were cut back, 6 bases at V and 4 bases at J, with 12 bases in the middle. The CDR3 is CASSPVVSYGYTF. CDR3 in DNA: TGTGCCAGCAGCCCTGTAGTGAGCTATGGCTACACCTTC.

V usage is TRBV7-2 and J usage is TRBJ2-7; 8 bases align to TRBD1. V shed 4 bases and J 5 bases; nucleotides not matched to a gene: 7. Germline V CDR1 and CDR2: SGHTA, FQGNSA. The length of the CDR3 is 14 residues. The CDR3 reads CASSSRDRSDEQYF. CDR3 DNA sequence: TGTGCCAGCAGCTCCCGGGACAGGTCCGACGAGCAGTACTTC.

This sequence joins TRBV10-3 and TRBJ1-4; D gene uncertain. Germline CDR1 is ENHRY and CDR2 is SYGVKD. The CDR3 is 13 amino acids. Trimming removed 2 bases from V and 7 bases from J, with 8 bases in between. The CDR3 spells CAISEGQAEKLFF. The CDR3 bases are TGTGCCATCAGTGAGGGGCAGGCTGAAAAACTGTTTTTT.

This clone was recorded at least ten times. This chain links TRBV7-3 with TRBJ1-5; TRBD1 aligns across 10 bases. Germline CDR1 SGHTA, CDR2 FQGTGA. With V trimmed by 5 bases and J by 2 bases, 15 bases remained unmatched. This CDR3 contains 19 residues. The CDR3 sequence is CASSPRFRDRGRGNQPQHF. The DNA of the CDR3 is TGTGCCAGCAGCCCCCGCTTTCGGGACAGGGGACGGGGCAATCAGCCCCAGCATTTT. The variable domain in full, completed from reference TRBV7-3 and TRBJ1-5, reads GAGVSQTPSNKVTEKGKYVELRCDPISGHTALYWYRQSLGQGPEFLIYFQGTGAADDSGLPNDRFFAVRPEGSVSTLKIQRTERGDSAVYLCASSPRFRDRGRGNQPQHFGDGTRLSIL.

V gene TRBV5-5 combines with J gene TRBJ2-3, with D possibly being TRBD2 (6 bases). V gave up 4 bases and J gave up 2 bases, with 11 bases separating them. This CDR3 has 14 residues. Per germline, CDR1 SGHKS and CDR2 YYEKEE (reference sequence). The CDR3 DNA reads TGTGCCAGCAGCGGGGGACTTCTCACAGATACGCAGTATTTT. Protein sequence: CASSGGLLTDTQYF.

The rearrangement links TRBV5-1 to TRBJ2-1, with 12 bases fitting TRBD2. The CDR3 length is 16 residues. Germline-derived CDR1 and CDR2 are SGHRS and YFSETQ. J was trimmed by 3 bases and V by 4 bases; bases with no gene match: 5. CDR3 nucleotides: TGCGCCAGCAGCCCCGGACTAGCGGGGCTCTACAATGAGCAGTTCTTC. Translating gives CASSPGLAGLYNEQFF.